This T cell receptor (beta chain) was retrieved from a study of T cells in Graves' hyperthyroidism and ophthalmopathy. The CDR3 runs 16 residues. V gave up 3 bases and J gave up 4 bases; unmatched junction bases: 7. This clonotype was picked up a small number of times. Amplification targeted TCR beta CDR3 regions from RNA transcripts. In the first-round RT-PCR of the TCR CDR3, the HTBI primer set was used. TCRdb fed the multiplex PCR reads into MiXCR, producing one record per CDR3 protein. The repertoire consists of 450,000 to 550,000 distinct CDR3 sequences, with approximately 25% occurring once and the leading ten covering about 10%.

The chain carries TRBV12-3 or TRBV12-4 and TRBJ2-2; TRBD1 matches 8 bases. The sequence was collected from a woman aged 30 to 39 with Graves' ophthalmopathy. The sample was blood. CDR3 coding DNA: TGTGCCAGCAGTTTCACCAGGGGGCAGGGCACCGGGGAGCTGTTTTTT. It specifies CASSFTRGQGTGELFF.